These 11 T cell receptor beta chains came from one sample sequenced in a study of T cells in Graves' hyperthyroidism and ophthalmopathy. Regions amplified from RNA transcripts were the TCR beta CDR3 regions. The HTBI primer set was used in a first-round RT-PCR of the TCR CDR3. TCRdb re-called the multiplex PCR reads through MiXCR, storing one row per CDR3 protein. The sample consists of more than 500,000 distinct CDR3 sequences, over 45% of them appearing once. The sequencing input was peripheral blood or thyroid tissue (not recorded which). The receptors here all came from an adult woman with Graves' disease, either hyperthyroidism or ophthalmopathy (not recorded which).

This clonotype was seen repeatedly, ten times or more. The rearrangement joins TRBV5-1 to TRBJ2-7; 8 bases match TRBD2. This CDR3 has 14 residues. Germline CDR1 is SGHRS and CDR2 is YFSETQ. V shed 3 bases and J 2 bases; nucleotides not matched to a gene: 4. CDR3 residues: CASSSAGATYEQYF. The CDR3 DNA follows: TGCGCCAGCAGCTCAGCGGGAGCGACCTACGAGCAGTACTTC.

The chain joins TRBV5-1 to TRBJ2-7; D unresolved. Germline CDR1 and CDR2: SGHRS and YFSETQ. V was cut by 1 base and J by 2 bases, with 10 bases left in between. The CDR3 is made up of 14 amino acids. The CDR3, as DNA: TGCGCCAGCAGCTTGTGGGGTGCGCCCTACGAGCAGTACTTC. Encoded protein: CASSLWGAPYEQYF.

This chain connects TRBV10-3 to TRBJ1-1, with D maybe TRBD1 (5 bases). CDR3 length: 14 amino acids. Germline V gives CDR1 ENHRY, CDR2 SYGVKD. V was cut by 10 bases and J by 4 bases, with 19 bases left in between. CDR3 nucleotide sequence: TGTGCCAGCATCCTGGGGGGGTTGGGCACTGAAGCTTTCTTT. Its protein is CASILGGLGTEAFF.

CDR3 region: CASQGQDYSPLHF. The CDR3 DNA follows: TGTGCCAGCCAGGGACAGGATTATTCACCCCTCCACTTT. The genes are TRBV11-2 and TRBJ1-6, with 8 bases lining up with TRBD1. Germline V gene lookup returns CDR1 SGHAT and CDR2 FQNNGV. The V segment lost 8 bases and the J segment 8 bases; nucleotides outside the gene matches: 5. The CDR3 loop spans 13 amino acids.

This chain joins TRBV10-3 and TRBJ2-5, with TRBD2 matching over 10 bases. CDR1 ENHRY and CDR2 SYGVKD come from the germline V gene. Trimming removed 8 bases from V and 3 bases from J; junction bases left unmatched: 3. The CDR3 covers 13 residues. The CDR3 DNA sequence: TGTGCCATCGGGCTAGCGGGGGAAGAGACCCAGTACTTC. This translates into CAIGLAGEETQYF.

The chain has TRBV6-2 or TRBV6-3 and TRBJ1-5; 10 bases fit TRBD1. Trimming at V came to 5 bases and at J to 3 bases, leaving 7 bases not matched to a gene. The germline V gene has CDR1 MNHEY and CDR2 SVGEGT. The CDR3 is made up of 16 amino acids. For the CDR3, the DNA is TGTGCCAGCAGTCCGGACAGGGGGTTTAACAATCAGCCCCAGCATTTT. Translating gives CASSPDRGFNNQPQHF.

This clonotype was observed once. V and J are TRBV4-1 and TRBJ1-5, with 8 bases that match TRBD1. Germline CDR1 reads MGHRA; CDR2 reads YSYEKL. Trimming cost V 3 bases and J 3 bases; bases outside gene matches: 19. The CDR3 runs 20 residues. The CDR3 nucleotides are TGCGCCAGCAGCCACCCCAAGGCAGGGGGCGCGGTAGATCTCAATCAGCCCCAGCATTTT. Translating gives CASSHPKAGGAVDLNQPQHF.

The chain recombines TRBV19 with TRBJ1-2; D might be TRBD1 (5 bases). V lost 1 base to trimming and J lost 1 base, with 10 bases between them. This CDR3 contains 15 residues. CDR1 and CDR2 (germline): LNHDA, SQIVND (reference sequence). The chain's CDR3 is CASSIGQGNNYGYTF. Here the CDR3 DNA reads TGTGCCAGTAGTATAGGCCAGGGCAATAACTATGGCTACACCTTC.

As for this clonotype: Because the CDR3's place on the DNA is in doubt, the DNA is left out and the CDR3 is given as listed by TCRdb. The CDR3: CASSIYLCSVWGGGKTYEQYF. This rearrangement joins TRBV13 to TRBJ2-7; TRBD1 is the table's D call, not checked against the DNA. The length of the CDR3 is 21 amino acids, counting both ends. The V gene's germline CDR1 is PRHDT and CDR2 FYEKMQ (reference sequence).

This clonotype was observed once. The V call is TRBV20-1, the J call TRBJ2-5; either TRBD1 or TRBD2 may supply D (5 bases each). From germline, CDR1 is DFQATT and CDR2 SNEGSKA (reference sequence). The CDR3 length is 15 residues. Deletions cut 6 bases from V and 2 bases from J, with 19 bases between. In DNA form, the CDR3 reads TGCAGTGCGCAAACCGCCGGGGCGGTACAAGAGACCCAGTACTTC. Its translation is CSAQTAGAVQETQYF.

The chain joins TRBV7-9 to TRBJ2-3; D is uncertain. V was trimmed by 5 bases and J by 2 bases, leaving 5 bases between them. The germline V gene has CDR1 SEHNR and CDR2 FQNEAQ (reference sequence). This CDR3 has 12 residues. The CDR3 sequence is CASSPITDTQYF. CDR3 sequence (DNA): TGTGCCAGCAGCCCCATCACAGATACGCAGTATTTT.